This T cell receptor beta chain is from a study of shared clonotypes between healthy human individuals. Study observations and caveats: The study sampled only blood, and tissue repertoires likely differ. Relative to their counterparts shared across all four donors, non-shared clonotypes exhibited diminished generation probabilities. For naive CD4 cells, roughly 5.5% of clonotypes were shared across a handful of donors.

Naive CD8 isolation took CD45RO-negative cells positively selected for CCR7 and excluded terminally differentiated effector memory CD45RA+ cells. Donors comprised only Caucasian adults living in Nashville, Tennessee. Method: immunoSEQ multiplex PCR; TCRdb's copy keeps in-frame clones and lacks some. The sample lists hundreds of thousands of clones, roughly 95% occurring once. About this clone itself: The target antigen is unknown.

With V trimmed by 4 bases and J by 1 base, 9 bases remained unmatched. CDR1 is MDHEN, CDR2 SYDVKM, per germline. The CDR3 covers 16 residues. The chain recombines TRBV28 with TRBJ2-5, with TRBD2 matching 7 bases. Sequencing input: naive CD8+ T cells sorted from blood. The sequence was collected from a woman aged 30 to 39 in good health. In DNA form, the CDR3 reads TGTGCCAGCAGTTCGAGCCGGGAGGAATCCCAAGAGACCCAGTACTTC. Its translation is CASSSSREESQETQYF.